What follows are 11 T cell receptor beta chains derived from one specimen sequenced in a study of early T cells in non-severe SARS-CoV-2 infection. Using its own MiXCR run on the 5' RACE reads, TCRdb lists one record per CDR3 protein. The profile shows about 66,000 distinct CDR3 sequences, roughly 21% of them singletons. Sequencing was performed on whole blood, taken at baseline. The receptors originated from an adult who was a healthcare worker with PCR-confirmed SARS-CoV-2 infection or an uninfected control (not recorded which).

V is TRBV12-5 and J is TRBJ1-1; no clear D. Germline V gives CDR1 LGHNT, CDR2 FRNRAP. V lost 5 bases and J 6 bases, leaving 19 bases between the germline ends. This CDR3 spans 15 amino acids. The CDR3 protein is CASGPDSPWWAEAFF. The CDR3 coding sequence is TGTGCTAGTGGTCCGGACTCCCCTTGGTGGGCTGAAGCTTTCTTT.

In this sample, this clonotype turned up many times. The genes are TRBV14 and TRBJ2-4; D may be TRBD1 (5 bases). Germline CDR1 reads SGHDN; CDR2 reads FVKESK. The CDR3 extends over 13 amino acids. Between the trimmed V and J ends, which lost 0 bases and 6 bases, there was a span of 6 bases. The CDR3 region is CASSQDQGNIQYF. In DNA, the CDR3 is TGTGCCAGCAGCCAAGATCAGGGAAACATTCAGTACTTC.

This clonotype turned up a few times. The CDR3 region is CASATGKQETQYF. The DNA for the CDR3 is TGTGCCAGTGCCACAGGGAAACAAGAGACCCAGTACTTC. The chain joins TRBV19 to TRBJ2-5; D may be TRBD1 (6 bases). V was pared by 8 bases and J by 2 bases, with 12 bases between. Germline V lookup: CDR1 LNHDA, CDR2 SQIVND (reference sequence). CDR3 length: 13 amino acids.

This clonotype was counted a few times. V gene TRBV6-6 combines with J gene TRBJ1-2, with 9 bases fitting TRBD1. Germline-derived CDR1 and CDR2 are MNHNY and SVGAGI (reference sequence). The J segment lost 2 bases and the V segment lost 5 bases, leaving 9 bases of the junction unmatched. The CDR3 length is 16 residues. The CDR3 protein is CASSTRTGARNYGYTF. The CDR3 bases are TGTGCCAGCAGTACCCGGACAGGGGCGAGGAACTATGGCTACACCTTC.

The chain joins TRBV12-3 or TRBV12-4 to TRBJ2-3, with D possibly being TRBD1 or TRBD2 (5 bases each). The CDR3 length is 15 residues. The V and J ends lost 5 bases and 3 bases respectively, with 15 bases between them. CDR3: CASSRPGRTTDTQYF. The DNA for the CDR3 is TGTGCCAGCAGTCGTCCGGGACGGACGACAGATACGCAGTATTTT.

This clonotype came up a few times. The V gene is TRBV5-4, the J gene TRBJ1-4; possibly TRBD1 for D (5 bases). The V gene's germline CDR1 is SGHNT and CDR2 YYREEE (reference sequence). The ends were cut back, 4 bases at V and 8 bases at J, with 18 bases in the middle. CDR3 length: 15 amino acids. The chain's CDR3 is CASSRTPGTEEKLFF. CDR3 DNA: TGTGCCAGCAGCCGAACGCCCGGGACCGAGGAAAAACTGTTTTTT.

This chain uses TRBV13 with TRBJ2-2; the D is unclear. From germline, CDR1 is PRHDT and CDR2 FYEKMQ (reference sequence). The CDR3 runs to 13 residues. The V gene lost 4 bases and the J gene lost 7 bases, with 10 bases spanning the gap. CDR3 sequence (DNA): TGTGCCAGCAGCTCCCGGATCTTCGGGGAGCTGTTTTTT. It is translated as CASSSRIFGELFF. The full variable domain, in which reference TRBV13 and TRBJ2-2 provide the parts outside the CDR3, is AAGVIQSPRHLIKEKRETATLKCYPIPRHDTVYWYQQGPGQDPQFLISFYEKMQSDKGSIPDRFSAQQFSDYHSELNMSSLELGDSALYFCASSSRIFGELFFGEGSRLTVL.

The rearrangement uses TRBV7-2 and TRBJ2-7; the D is unclear. The ends were cut back, 2 bases at V and 4 bases at J, with 9 bases in the middle. CDR1 and CDR2 from the germline V gene are SGHTA and FQGNSA. The CDR3 is 13 residues long. The CDR3 protein is CASSLKKGYEQYF. The CDR3 coding sequence is TGTGCCAGCAGCTTAAAAAAGGGTTACGAGCAGTACTTC.

The chain recombines TRBV9 with TRBJ2-3, with D possibly called TRBD1 or TRBD2 (5 bases each). Germline V lookup: CDR1 SGDLS, CDR2 YYNGEE. The CDR3 is 13 amino acids. Trimming removed 4 bases from V and 13 bases from J, with 19 bases in between. The CDR3 DNA is TGTGCCAGCAGCCCGAAACCGGGACCAAGGAAGTATTTT. Protein: CASSPKPGPRKYF.

CDR3 nucleotide sequence: TGTGCCAGCAGGTCCGGGGGGCCGCCCTACGAGCAGTACTTC. As protein: CASRSGGPPYEQYF. This chain joins TRBV6-2 or TRBV6-3 and TRBJ2-7, with a weak D call TRBD2 (7 bases). Trimming took 6 bases from V and 2 from J, leaving 14 bases between them. This CDR3 has 14 residues. Germline CDR1 is MNHEY and CDR2 is SVGEGT.

This clonotype was observed a few times. The chain recombines TRBV18 with TRBJ2-2; TRBD2 might be the D (5 bases). V was clipped by 6 bases and J by 5 bases, with 13 bases between them. The germline V gene has CDR1 KGHSH and CDR2 LQKENI. The CDR3 sequence is 14 residues long. CDR3 protein: CASSNREETGELFF. CDR3 DNA: TGTGCCAGCTCGAACCGGGAAGAAACCGGGGAGCTGTTTTTT.